This T cell receptor beta chain was retrieved from a study of cytomegalovirus exposure and HLA in healthy donors. At the level of the study: In terms of ancestry, the Caucasian-associated cluster contained 75% to 90% of the approximately 380 genotyped donors.

The PCR was carried out with 60 Vbeta primers and 13 Jbeta primers. The repertoire was sequenced with immunoSEQ multiplex PCR; TCRdb's copy has only in-frame clones and lacks some. The sample includes about 99,000 clones, around 66% seen only once; the top ten take more than 3%. CDR3 length: 16 amino acids. V shed 3 bases and J 1 base; nucleotides not matched to a gene: 5. Per germline, CDR1 MNHNS and CDR2 SASEGT. Sequences were obtained from PBMCs. The TCR sequence derives from a woman aged 50 to 60 in good health and CMV-seronegative. The chain links TRBV6-1 to TRBJ1-5; the match to TRBD1 covers 8 bases. Here the CDR3 reads CASSDWQGASNQPQHF. The CDR3 DNA sequence: TGTGCCAGCAGTGACTGGCAGGGGGCAAGCAATCAGCCCCAGCATTTT.